Listed below are T cell receptor beta chains from one sample, sequenced in a study of beta chain features in type 1 diabetes. The assay was immunoSEQ multiplex PCR, and TCRdb's table has in-frame clones only and misses some. The data contain 300,000 to 450,000 clones, 9.6% of them singletons. The material sequenced was central memory CD4+ T cells from blood. The receptors derive from a man aged 30 to 45 with type 1 diabetes. Both conserved end residues are part of each CDR3. A D gene is named only where the DNA matches it firmly. A clone size is listed for some rows: how often the clone was seen (once, few, many), or a class if it is expanded.

CDR3nt	CDR3aa	v_gene	j_gene	abundance	d_gene
TGTGCCAGCAGCTTAACTAGCGGGAGTACAGATACGCAGTATTTT	CASSLTSGSTDTQYF	TRBV7-9	TRBJ2-3	few	TRBD2
TGTGCCAGCAGTGACCTCGGCTTCGAAGGCGATGAGCAGTTCTTC	CASSDLGFEGDEQFF	TRBV6-1	TRBJ2-1	few	.
TGTGCCAGCAGCCCGAACGGCGGGGCAGGGGGCTCCTATGGCTACACCTTC	CASSPNGGAGGSYGYTF	TRBV7-3	TRBJ1-2	few	TRBD1
TGCGCCAGCAGTGAGTCCGGGGATGGGGCCAACGTCCTGACTTTC	CASSESGDGANVLTF	TRBV10-1	TRBJ2-6	.	.
TGTGCCAGCAGGCCCGGACAGGGAAGCAATCAGCCCCAGCATTTT	CASRPGQGSNQPQHF	TRBV6-5	TRBJ1-5	few	TRBD1
TGCGCCAGCAGCTGGGGTGGACCAGCCGGGGAGCTGTTTTTT	CASSWGGPAGELFF	TRBV5-1	TRBJ2-2	few	.
TGTGCCGGATCCGGGACAGGGAACGAGCAGTACTTC	CAGSGTGNEQYF	TRBV30	TRBJ2-7	few	TRBD1
TGCAGCGTTTCGGTCAACCCTGGAAACACCATATATTTT	CSVSVNPGNTIYF	TRBV29-1	TRBJ1-3	.	.
TGTGCCAGCAGCCGGGACTCTCCCTACGAGCAGTACTTC	CASSRDSPYEQYF	TRBV28	TRBJ2-7	few	.
TGCGCCAGCAGCCCCGGGACAGGCACCGGGGAGCTGTTTTTT	CASSPGTGTGELFF	TRBV5-1	TRBJ2-2	many	TRBD1
TGTGCCAGTAGTATCTCCCTAGCGGGAGGGCCATACAATGAGCAGTTCTTC	CASSISLAGGPYNEQFF	TRBV19	TRBJ2-1	few	TRBD2
TGTGCCTGGAGTAGATATAGGCAGGGGAACTCTAACTATGGCTACACCTTC	CAWSRYRQGNSNYGYTF	TRBV30	TRBJ1-2	few	.
TGTGCCGCTCAAGGGATTTCCTCCTACGAGCAGTACTTC	CAAQGISSYEQYF	TRBV10-3	TRBJ2-7	.	.
TGTGCCAGCTACACCTCTGGGGCCAACGTCCTGACTTTC	CASYTSGANVLTF	TRBV28	TRBJ2-6	.	.
TGTGCCAGCAGCTTAGATAAAACAGGGGGATCCGATACGCAGTATTTT	CASSLDKTGGSDTQYF	TRBV7-9	TRBJ2-3	few	TRBD1
TGTGCCAGCAGTGTGCGGGATGAGCAGTTCTTC	CASSVRDEQFF	TRBV2	TRBJ2-1	many	.
TGTGCCAGCAGCTCCTACCTCGGGGAGCAGTACTTC	CASSSYLGEQYF	TRBV7-2	TRBJ2-7	.	.
TGTGCCAGCAGCTACGGGGTAAACACTGAAGCTTTCTTT	CASSYGVNTEAFF	TRBV5-8	TRBJ1-1	.	.